What follows describes a single TCR beta chain. Its antigen is currently unknown. The data are from a study of post-analysis software for immune sequencing data. General study points: With TRBV5-6, TRBV5-1 and TRBV20-1 included, five TRBV segments were more frequent in patients than in controls. Co-batched samples clustered tightly together by F measure. Compared with controls, patients showed significantly lower normalized Chao1 diversity.

TCR beta libraries were prepared from cDNA with unique molecular identifiers. Yield was approximately 500,000 cDNA molecules from around 1 to 9.1 million T cells. Each CDR3 protein is one row after TCRdb ran MiXCR on the PCR reads. The top ten hold about 11% of the sample, which has 600,000 to 750,000 distinct CDR3 sequences, more than 50% seen once. V dropped 4 bases and J dropped 3; count of bases not matched to a gene: 10. The CDR3 sequence is 17 residues long. CDR1 and CDR2 from the germline V gene are KGHDR and SFDVKD. This TCR was sampled from a girl aged 2-10 years with multiple sclerosis. Source material: blood. J is TRBJ2-1 and V is TRBV24-1; 8 bases are a match to TRBD1. The CDR3 spells CATSDFPGTGHYNEQFF. CDR3 nucleotides: TGTGCCACCAGTGACTTCCCCGGGACAGGTCACTACAATGAGCAGTTCTTC.